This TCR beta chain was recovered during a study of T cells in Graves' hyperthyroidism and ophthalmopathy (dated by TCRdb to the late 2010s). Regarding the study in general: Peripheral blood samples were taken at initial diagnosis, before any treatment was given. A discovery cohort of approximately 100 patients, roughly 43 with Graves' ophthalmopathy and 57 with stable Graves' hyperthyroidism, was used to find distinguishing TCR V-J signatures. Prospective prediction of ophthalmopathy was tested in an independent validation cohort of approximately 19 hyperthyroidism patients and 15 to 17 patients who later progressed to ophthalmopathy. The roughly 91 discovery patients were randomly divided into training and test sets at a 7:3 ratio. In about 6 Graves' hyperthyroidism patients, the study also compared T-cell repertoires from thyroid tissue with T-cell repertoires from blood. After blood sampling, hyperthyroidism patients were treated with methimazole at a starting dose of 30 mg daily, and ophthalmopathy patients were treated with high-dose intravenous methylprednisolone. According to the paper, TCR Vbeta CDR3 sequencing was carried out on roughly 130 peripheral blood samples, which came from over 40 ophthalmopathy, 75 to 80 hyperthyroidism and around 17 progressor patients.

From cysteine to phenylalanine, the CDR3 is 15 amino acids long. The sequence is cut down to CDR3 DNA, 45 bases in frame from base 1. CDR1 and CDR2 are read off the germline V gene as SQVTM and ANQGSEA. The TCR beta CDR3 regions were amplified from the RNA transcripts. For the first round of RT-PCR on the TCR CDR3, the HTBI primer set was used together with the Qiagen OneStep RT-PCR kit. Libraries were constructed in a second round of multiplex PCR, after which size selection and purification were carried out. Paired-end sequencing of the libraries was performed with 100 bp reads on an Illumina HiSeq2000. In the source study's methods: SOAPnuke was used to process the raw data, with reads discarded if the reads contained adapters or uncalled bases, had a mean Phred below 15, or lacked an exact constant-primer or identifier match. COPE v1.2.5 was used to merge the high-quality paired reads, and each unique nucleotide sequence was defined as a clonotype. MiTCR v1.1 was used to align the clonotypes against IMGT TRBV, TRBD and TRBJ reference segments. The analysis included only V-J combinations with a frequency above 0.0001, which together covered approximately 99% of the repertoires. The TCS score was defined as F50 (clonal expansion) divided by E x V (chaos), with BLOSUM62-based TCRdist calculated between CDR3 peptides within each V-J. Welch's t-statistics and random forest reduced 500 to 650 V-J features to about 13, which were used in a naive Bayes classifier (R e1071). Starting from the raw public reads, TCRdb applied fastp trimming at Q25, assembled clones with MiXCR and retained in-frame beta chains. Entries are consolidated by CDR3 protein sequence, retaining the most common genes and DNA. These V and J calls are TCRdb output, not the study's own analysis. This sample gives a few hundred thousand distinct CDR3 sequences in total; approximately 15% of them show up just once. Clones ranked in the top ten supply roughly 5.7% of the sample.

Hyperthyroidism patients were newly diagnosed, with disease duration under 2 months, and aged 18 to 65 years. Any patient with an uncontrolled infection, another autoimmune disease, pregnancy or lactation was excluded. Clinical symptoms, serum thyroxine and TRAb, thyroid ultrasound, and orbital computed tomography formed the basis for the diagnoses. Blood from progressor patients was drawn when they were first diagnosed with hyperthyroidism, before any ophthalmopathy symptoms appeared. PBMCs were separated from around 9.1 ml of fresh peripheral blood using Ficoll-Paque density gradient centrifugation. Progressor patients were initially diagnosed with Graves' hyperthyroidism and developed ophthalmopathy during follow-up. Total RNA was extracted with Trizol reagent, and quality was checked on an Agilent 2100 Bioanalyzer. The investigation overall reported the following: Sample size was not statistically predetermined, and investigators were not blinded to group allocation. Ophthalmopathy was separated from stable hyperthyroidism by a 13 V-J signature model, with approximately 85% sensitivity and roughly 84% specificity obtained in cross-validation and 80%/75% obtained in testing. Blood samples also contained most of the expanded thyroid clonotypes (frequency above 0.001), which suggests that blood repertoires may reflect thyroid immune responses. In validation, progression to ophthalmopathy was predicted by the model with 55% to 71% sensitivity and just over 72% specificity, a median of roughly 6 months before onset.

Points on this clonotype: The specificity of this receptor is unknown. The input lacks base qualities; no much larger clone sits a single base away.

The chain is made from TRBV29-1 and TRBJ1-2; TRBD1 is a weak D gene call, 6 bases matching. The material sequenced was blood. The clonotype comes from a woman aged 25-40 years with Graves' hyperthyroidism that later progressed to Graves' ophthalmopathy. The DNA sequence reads TGCAGTGGTAATACAGGGACGGGTTATAACTATGGCTACACCTTC. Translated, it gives CSGNTGTGYNYGYTF.